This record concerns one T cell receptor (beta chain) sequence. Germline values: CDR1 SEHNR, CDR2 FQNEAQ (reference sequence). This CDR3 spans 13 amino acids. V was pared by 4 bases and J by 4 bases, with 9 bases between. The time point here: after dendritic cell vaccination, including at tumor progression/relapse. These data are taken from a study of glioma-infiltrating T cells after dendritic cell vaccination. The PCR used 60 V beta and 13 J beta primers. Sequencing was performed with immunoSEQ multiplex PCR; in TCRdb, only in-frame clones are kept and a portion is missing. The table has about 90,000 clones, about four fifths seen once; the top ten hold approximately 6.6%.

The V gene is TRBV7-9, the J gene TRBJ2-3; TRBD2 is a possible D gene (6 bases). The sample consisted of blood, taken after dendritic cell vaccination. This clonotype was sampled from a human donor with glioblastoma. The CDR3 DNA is TGTGCCAGCAGCTCGCGGGGCGCAGATACGCAGTATTTT. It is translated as CASSSRGADTQYF.